What follows are 9 T cell receptor beta chains derived from one specimen sequenced in a study of molecular identifiers for immune sequencing clone quantification. From the PCR reads, TCRdb called clonotypes with MiXCR, one entry per CDR3 protein. The repertoire holds about 630,000 distinct CDR3 sequences, with about 25% as singletons. Sequencing was done on a sample of naive CD8+ T cells from blood, with Jurkat cell RNA spiked in. Indicated subset: FACS-sorted CD8+CD4-CCR7+CD45RA+ naive T cells. Every receptor here comes from a human donor in good health. Some libraries in this study had Jurkat cell RNA spiked in.

In the case of this clonotype: A clone one base away is much larger, so this may be a read error. The chain carries TRBV7-2 and TRBJ1-4; D gene ambiguous. This CDR3 spans 15 amino acids. The ends were cut back, 1 base at V and 2 bases at J, with 8 bases in the middle. CDR1 is SGHTA, CDR2 FQGNSA, per germline. The CDR3 is CASSLVAITNEKLFF. CDR3 bases: TGTGCCAGCAGCTTAGTTGCCATTACTAATGAAAAACTGTTTTTT.

The table lists this clonotype with a few counts. The chain uses TRBV4-1 and TRBJ1-4; D uncertain. The CDR3 is made up of 14 amino acids. CDR1 is MGHRA and CDR2 is YSYEKL in the germline V gene. Trimming cost V 1 base and J 6 bases, with 9 bases left between them. The CDR3: CASSQGAVDEKLFF. The CDR3 region has the DNA TGCGCCAGCAGCCAAGGTGCAGTAGATGAAAAACTGTTTTTT.

This clonotype was recorded many times. The chain is built from TRBV29-1 and TRBJ2-7; 7 bases are shared with TRBD1. J lost 3 bases, V lost 7 bases, and 15 bases had no gene match. The CDR3 has 15 amino acids. The germline gives CDR1 SQVTM, CDR2 ANQGSEA. The CDR3 here is CSGNIPGQRGYEQYF. The CDR3 region has the DNA TGCAGCGGTAATATACCGGGACAGAGGGGCTACGAGCAGTACTTC.

The CDR3 DNA reads TGTGCCAGCAGCTTTTTGGACCAGAACACTGAAGCTTTCTTT. It translates to CASSFLDQNTEAFF. The chain has TRBV7-6 and TRBJ1-1; D unclear. V was pared by 3 bases and J by 1 base, with 9 bases between. Germline V gene data show CDR1 as SGHVS and CDR2 as FNYEAQ. CDR3 length: 14 residues.

This clonotype appeared many times. The CDR3 spells CASSVGSTPSEKLFF. The CDR3 DNA reads as TGTGCCAGCAGCGTCGGATCGACCCCGTCTGAAAAACTGTTTTTT. This chain joins TRBV7-9 and TRBJ1-4; no definite D call. The CDR3 extends over 15 amino acids. Germline CDR1 reads SEHNR; CDR2 reads FQNEAQ (reference sequence). V was trimmed by 5 bases and J by 7 bases, leaving 17 bases between them.

With regard to this clonotype: A read error is possible here, since a much larger clone lies one base away. The chain uses TRBV7-9 and TRBJ2-4; unclear D gene. From germline, CDR1 is SEHNR and CDR2 FQNEAQ (reference sequence). This CDR3 comprises 15 residues. The V gene lost 5 bases and the J gene lost 2 bases, with 13 bases spanning the gap. CDR3 sequence: CASSSASISKNIQYF. The CDR3 DNA sequence: TGTGCCAGCAGCAGCGCCTCCATCTCCAAAAACATTCAGTACTTC.

This rearrangement joins TRBV6-5 to TRBJ2-1; 9 bases fit TRBD1. Germline CDR1 and CDR2: MNHEY and SVGAGI. There are 13 residues in the CDR3. The V segment lost 2 bases and the J segment 16 bases; nucleotides outside the gene matches: 9. CDR3 coding DNA: TGTGCCAGCAGTTACACGGCCGGGACAGGGTTTTTCTTC. Its translation: CASSYTAGTGFFF.

This clonotype was detected only a few times. The J gene is TRBJ2-1, the V gene TRBV20-1; D not resolved. This CDR3 is built from 13 residues. Germline values: CDR1 DFQATT, CDR2 SNEGSKA (reference sequence). V lost 5 bases and J lost 2, with 10 bases in between. CDR3 in amino acids: CSAYQATYNEQFF. Here the CDR3 DNA reads TGCAGTGCTTATCAAGCAACCTACAATGAGCAGTTCTTC.

This clonotype was observed at least ten times. The rearrangement uses TRBV5-1 and TRBJ2-5; D assignment may be TRBD1 or TRBD2 (5 bases each). This CDR3 has 16 amino acids. Trimming pared 0 bases from V and 5 bases from J, leaving 17 bases between. Germline assignment: CDR1 SGHRS and CDR2 YFSETQ. CDR3 in amino acids: CASSLAGRDPGETQYF. CDR3 bases: TGCGCCAGCAGCTTGGCCGGCAGGGACCCGGGTGAGACCCAGTACTTC.